This T cell receptor (beta chain) was obtained from a study of blood T cell repertoires in COVID-19. The table lists this clone with a count of one. As handled by the study authors: Amplification of reference gene primers provided the estimated nucleated cell counts. Here immunoSEQ multiplex PCR was the method, and the copy in TCRdb shows in-frame clones only, minus some. V and J calls plus clone size are reproduced from that table; the DNA served to infer D and trimming. The table includes a few hundred thousand clones, around nine tenths detected once. CDR3 length: 14 amino acids. With 1 base removed from V and 5 bases from J, the gap between germline ends came to 12 bases. From germline, CDR1 is SGHRS and CDR2 YFSETQ.

The clonotype originates from a man aged 45-65 years with active or convalescent COVID-19. This chain joins TRBV5-1 and TRBJ2-5, with D possibly being TRBD1 (5 bases). The source material was peripheral blood. This CDR3 reads CASSLIGQGETQYF. As DNA, the CDR3 is TGCGCCAGCAGCTTGATCGGACAAGGGGAGACCCAGTACTTC.